This T cell receptor beta chain is from a study of blood T cell repertoires in COVID-19. The wider study: Samples taken during acute and convalescent COVID-19 were collected in the United States, Italy and Spain. Sources were T cells, B-cell-depleted T cells, or PBMCs; the material itself was cDNA or gDNA.

Original data processing: Estimated nucleated cell counts came from reference gene primer amplification. Using immunoSEQ multiplex PCR, the repertoire was profiled, and TCRdb retains in-frame clones only, with some absent. For V, J and clone size, that table is used; D and trimming come from the DNA. Of over 70,000 clones listed, about 80% were seen once; the top ten hold over 40%. The germline gives CDR1 SNHLY, CDR2 FYNNEI. The CDR3 is 14 residues long. The V end lost 6 bases, the J end lost 4 bases, and 15 bases lay between the germline ends. This receptor was taken from a human donor in a cohort sampled during active COVID-19. The material sequenced was peripheral blood. The chain is built from TRBV2 and TRBJ1-1, with D perhaps matching TRBD1 (5 bases). CDR3 protein: CASSQNRQGTEAFF. The CDR3 bases are TGTGCCAGCAGCCAAAACCGGCAGGGCACTGAAGCTTTCTTT.